This T cell receptor (beta chain) originates from a study of blood T cell repertoires in COVID-19. Study-wide background: The origin of the acute and convalescent COVID-19 samples was the United States, Italy and Spain. Sample material is recorded as cDNA or gDNA derived from T cells, B-cell-depleted T cells, or PBMCs.

Clones were read by immunoSEQ multiplex PCR, and TCRdb kept only the in-frame ones, dropping some. The data hold some 41,000 clones, with 90% observed a single time. V shed 5 bases, J shed 0 bases, and the junction held 6 bases outside the gene matches. Germline V gene sequence: CDR1 SQVTM, CDR2 ANQGSEA. CDR3 length equals 14 residues. This TCR was sampled from a human donor in a cohort sampled during active COVID-19. The sample consisted of peripheral blood. The chain combines TRBV29-1 with TRBJ2-7; TRBD1 matches 8 bases. As DNA, the CDR3 is TGCAGCGTTCTAAGACAGGGGTACTCCTACGAGCAGTACTTC. It specifies CSVLRQGYSYEQYF.